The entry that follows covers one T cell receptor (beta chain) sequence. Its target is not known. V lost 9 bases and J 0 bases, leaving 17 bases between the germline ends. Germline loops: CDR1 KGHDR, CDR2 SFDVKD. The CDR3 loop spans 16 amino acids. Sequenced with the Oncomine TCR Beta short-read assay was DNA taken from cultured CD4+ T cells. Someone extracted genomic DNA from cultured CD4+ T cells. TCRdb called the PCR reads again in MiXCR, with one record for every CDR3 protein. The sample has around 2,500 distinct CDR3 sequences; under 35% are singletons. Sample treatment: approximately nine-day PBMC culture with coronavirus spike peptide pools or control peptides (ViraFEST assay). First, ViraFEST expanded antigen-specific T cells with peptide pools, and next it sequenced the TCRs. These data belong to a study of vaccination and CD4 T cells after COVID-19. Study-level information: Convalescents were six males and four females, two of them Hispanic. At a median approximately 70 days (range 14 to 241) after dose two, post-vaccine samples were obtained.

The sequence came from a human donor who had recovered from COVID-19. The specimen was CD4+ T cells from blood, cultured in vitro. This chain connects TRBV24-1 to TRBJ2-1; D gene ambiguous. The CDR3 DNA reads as TGTGCCACCGCAATATTTTACCGCAGCTCCTACAATGAGCAGTTCTTC. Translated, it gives CATAIFYRSSYNEQFF.